This T cell receptor beta chain was identified during a study of T cells in Graves' hyperthyroidism and ophthalmopathy. Notes on the study in general: Most thyroid clonotypes that were expanded above 0.001 also turned up in blood. A median approximately 6.5 months before onset, the model predicted ophthalmopathy.

Amplified regions were TCR beta CDR3 sequences from RNA transcripts. Carried out on the TCR CDR3, a first-round RT-PCR used the HTBI primer set. A single record per CDR3 protein comes from TCRdb applying MiXCR to the multiplex PCR reads. The data show more than 300,000 distinct CDR3 sequences, about 18% seen once. This clonotype was seen repeatedly, ten times or more. Its antigen is still unknown. Material for sequencing was blood. The TCR originated in a man in his late teens or twenties with Graves' ophthalmopathy.

CDR3 in DNA: TGTGCCACCAGCAGAGAAGCCAGCGGGCCCTACGAGCAGTACTTC. Translation gives CATSREASGPYEQYF. The V call is TRBV15, the J call TRBJ2-7, with D perhaps matching TRBD2 (6 bases). The V end was cut by 0 bases, the J end by 2 bases, with 11 bases between. Germline lookup yields CDR1 LNHNV and CDR2 YYDKDF (reference sequence). The length of the CDR3 is 15 residues.